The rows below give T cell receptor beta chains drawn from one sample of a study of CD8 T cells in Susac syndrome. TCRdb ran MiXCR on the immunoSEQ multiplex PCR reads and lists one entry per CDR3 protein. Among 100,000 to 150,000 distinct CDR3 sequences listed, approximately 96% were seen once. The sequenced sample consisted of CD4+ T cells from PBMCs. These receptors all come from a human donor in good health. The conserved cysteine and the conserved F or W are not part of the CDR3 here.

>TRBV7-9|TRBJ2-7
ASSSTSIEQY
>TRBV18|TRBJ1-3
ASSPGQGGNTIY
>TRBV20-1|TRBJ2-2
SARDTASGGNTGELF
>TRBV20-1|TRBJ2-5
SAPGRGQETQY
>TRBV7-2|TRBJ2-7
ASGLSGSYEQY
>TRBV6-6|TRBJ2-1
ASSYSDFTGEQF
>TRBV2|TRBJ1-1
ASQTGERAEAF
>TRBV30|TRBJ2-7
AWGGAYEQY
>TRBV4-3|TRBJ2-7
ASSQGAGTGAYEQY
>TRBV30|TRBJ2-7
AWRNKGSSYEQY
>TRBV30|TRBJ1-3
AWSVAGGSTGNTIY
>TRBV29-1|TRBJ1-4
SVIQGDEKLF
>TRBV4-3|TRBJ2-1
ASSHGRNEQF
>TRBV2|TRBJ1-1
ASSETLMNTEAF
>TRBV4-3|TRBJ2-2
ASSQVWSSAGELF
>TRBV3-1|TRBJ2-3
ASSQGSSVTTQY
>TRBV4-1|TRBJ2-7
ASSQDPTRMGRAQY
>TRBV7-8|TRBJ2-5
ASSLARTSGIQETQY
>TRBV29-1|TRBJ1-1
SGGDRDTEAF
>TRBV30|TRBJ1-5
AWSRGARQPQH
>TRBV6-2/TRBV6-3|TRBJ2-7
ASSDGTGGYEQY
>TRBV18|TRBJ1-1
ASSPQQFEAF
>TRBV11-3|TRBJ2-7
ASSLNQASYEQY
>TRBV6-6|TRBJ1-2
ASTPPPGTGYGYT
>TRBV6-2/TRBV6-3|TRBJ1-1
ASTPPPGQRLTEAF
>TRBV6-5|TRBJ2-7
ASSWAPRGGEQY
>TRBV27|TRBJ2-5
ASRGLAGARETQY
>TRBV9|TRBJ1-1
ASSVAGGSGTEAF
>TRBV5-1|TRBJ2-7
ASSLGVGNDEQY
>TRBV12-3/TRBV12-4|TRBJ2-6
ASSLTWGRAGANVLT
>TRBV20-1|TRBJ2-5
SARLASGKETQY